This T cell receptor beta chain was obtained from a study of blood T cell repertoires in COVID-19. Looking at the study overall: The cDNA or gDNA used as material had been derived from T cells, B-cell-depleted T cells, or PBMCs.

The age range of participants was 18 to 89 years, with residence in more than 20 US areas. As originally analysed: Nucleated cell number was recorded as an estimate derived from reference gene primer amplification. The assay was immunoSEQ multiplex PCR, and TCRdb's table has in-frame clones only and misses some. V and J calls and clone size are those listed in that table; D and trimming were worked out from the DNA. The table has 200,000 or so clones, 87% seen once; the top ten hold 10% to 14%. V was pared by 4 bases and J by 7 bases, with 14 bases between. Germline V CDR1 and CDR2: LGHDT, YNNKEL (reference sequence). The CDR3 covers 13 residues.

The chain is built from TRBV3-1 (or the pseudogene TRBV3-2) and TRBJ2-7, with D perhaps TRBD1 (5 bases). The sample comprised PBMCs or T cells enriched from blood (not recorded which). This TCR was recovered from a man aged 30 to 39 who had recovered from COVID-19. The CDR3 DNA reads TGTGCCAGCAGCCCGTTAGGGGCCGGGGAGCAGTACTTC. This encodes CASSPLGAGEQYF.